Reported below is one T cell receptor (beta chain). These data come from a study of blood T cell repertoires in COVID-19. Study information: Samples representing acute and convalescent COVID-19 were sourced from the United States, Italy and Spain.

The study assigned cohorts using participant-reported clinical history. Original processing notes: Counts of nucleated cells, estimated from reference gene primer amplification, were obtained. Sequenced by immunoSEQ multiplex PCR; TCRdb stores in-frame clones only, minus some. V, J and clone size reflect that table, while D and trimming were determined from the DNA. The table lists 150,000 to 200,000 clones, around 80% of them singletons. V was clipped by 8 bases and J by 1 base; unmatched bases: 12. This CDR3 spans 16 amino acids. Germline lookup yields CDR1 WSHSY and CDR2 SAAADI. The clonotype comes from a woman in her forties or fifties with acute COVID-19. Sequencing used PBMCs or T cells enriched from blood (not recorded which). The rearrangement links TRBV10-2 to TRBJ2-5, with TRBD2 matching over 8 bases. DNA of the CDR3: TGCGCCAGCGGGGCCCTGGGGCGGGGGGCCCAAGAGACCCAGTACTTC. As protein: CASGALGRGAQETQYF.